The T cell receptor (beta chain) under discussion was sequenced for a study of graft-versus-host responses after intestinal transplantation. Study background: Multivisceral, liver-intestinal, or isolated intestinal grafts went to recipients. Among the recipients, all got anti-thymocyte globulin induction and then tacrolimus and steroids for roughly three years. The study, taken as a whole, reports: Some patients had graft-donor T cell macrochimerism. In their allografts, the ratios of graft-versus-host to host-versus-graft T cell clones were high. Detected in recipient marrow were GvH clones, some of which were first observed in ileum or blood.

Note on this clone: The antigen remains unidentified.

V was shortened by 5 bases and J by 5 bases, with 19 bases between the two germline ends. CDR3 length: 15 residues. Germline V gene sequence: CDR1 SGHAT, CDR2 FQNNGV. TCRdb keeps only in-frame clones here, not all; method: immunoSEQ multiplex PCR. Of roughly 110,000 clones listed, about 92% are singletons. The source material was unstimulated CD8+ T cells sorted from spleen or lymph node cells, sampled before transplant. The chain has TRBV11-2 and TRBJ2-7; the D gene is possibly TRBD1 (6 bases). The origin of this receptor is a human donor who was the organ donor for an intestinal transplant. The CDR3 spells CASSPYRDTVNEQYF. As DNA, the CDR3 is TGTGCCAGCAGCCCATACCGGGACACGGTTAACGAGCAGTACTTC. The full variable domain, its missing parts supplied by reference TRBV11-2 and TRBJ2-7, is EAGVAQSPRYKIIEKRQSVAFWCNPISGHATLYWYQQILGQGPKLLIQFQNNGVVDDSQLPKDRFSAERLKGVDSTLKIQPAKLEDSAVYLCASSPYRDTVNEQYFGPGTRLTVT.